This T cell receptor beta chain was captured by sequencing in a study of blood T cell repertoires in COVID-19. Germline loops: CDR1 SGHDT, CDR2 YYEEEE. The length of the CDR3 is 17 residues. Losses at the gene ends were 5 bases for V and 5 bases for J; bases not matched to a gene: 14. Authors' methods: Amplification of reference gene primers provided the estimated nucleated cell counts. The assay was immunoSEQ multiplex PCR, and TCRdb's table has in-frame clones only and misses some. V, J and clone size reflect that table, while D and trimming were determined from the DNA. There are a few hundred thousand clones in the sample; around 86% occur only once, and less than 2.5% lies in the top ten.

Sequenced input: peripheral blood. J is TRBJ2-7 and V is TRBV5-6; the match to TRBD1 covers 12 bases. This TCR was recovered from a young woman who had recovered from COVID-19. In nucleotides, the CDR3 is TGTGCCAGCAGTAATTCATATGGGGGGACAGGGGGCCACGAGCAGTACTTC. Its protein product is CASSNSYGGTGGHEQYF.